This T cell receptor beta chain was captured in a study of T cells expressing NK-cell markers. In generating TCR beta cDNA, 5'RACE template switching with UMIs was used. TCRdb reprocessed the 5' RACE reads and reports one entry per CDR3 protein, with no DNA. The sample data list some 300,000 distinct CDR3 sequences. Germline V gene data show CDR1 as DFQATT and CDR2 as SNEGSKA (reference sequence). This CDR3 comprises 14 residues. The sequence was collected from a man aged 18 to 29 in good health. The chain uses TRBV20-1 and TRBJ2-3; there is no DNA to check the TCRdb D call of TRBD1. Material for sequencing was blood T cells: a sorted CD56 or NKG2C T cell subset, CD4+ or CD8+ T cells, or bulk PBMC T cells (not recorded which). The CDR3 region is CSAADTGSTDTQYF.